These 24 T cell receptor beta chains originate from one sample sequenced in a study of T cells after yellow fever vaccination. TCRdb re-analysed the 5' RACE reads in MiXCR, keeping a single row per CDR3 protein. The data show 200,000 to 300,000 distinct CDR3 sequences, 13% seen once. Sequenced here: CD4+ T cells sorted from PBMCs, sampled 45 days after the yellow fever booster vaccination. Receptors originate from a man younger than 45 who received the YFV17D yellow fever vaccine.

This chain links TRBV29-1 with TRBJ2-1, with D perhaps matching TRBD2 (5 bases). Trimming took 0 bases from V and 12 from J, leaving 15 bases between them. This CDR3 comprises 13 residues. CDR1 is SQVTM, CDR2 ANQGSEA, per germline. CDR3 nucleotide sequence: TGCAGCGTTGAAGAAGAGCGAGGGAGAGGGCAGTTCTTC. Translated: CSVEEERGRGQFF.

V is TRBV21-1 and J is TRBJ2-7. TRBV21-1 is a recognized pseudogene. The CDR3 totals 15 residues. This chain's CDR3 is CASSKLPGCSYEQYF. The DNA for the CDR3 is TGTGCCAGCAGCAAGTTGCCGGGATGCTCCTACGAGCAGTACTTC.

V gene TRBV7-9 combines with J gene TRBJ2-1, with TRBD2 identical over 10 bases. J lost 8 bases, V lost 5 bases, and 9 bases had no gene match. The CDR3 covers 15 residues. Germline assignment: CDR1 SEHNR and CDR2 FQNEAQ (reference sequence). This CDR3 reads CASSRGTSAYYEQFF. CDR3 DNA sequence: TGTGCCAGCAGCCGGGGGACTAGCGCTTACTATGAGCAGTTCTTC. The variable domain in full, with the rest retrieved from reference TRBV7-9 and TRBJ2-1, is DTGVSQNPRHKITKRGQNVTFRCDPISEHNRLYWYRQTLGQGPEFLTYFQNEAQLEKSRLLSDRFSAERPKGSFSTLEIQRTEQGDSAMYLCASSRGTSAYYEQFFGPGTRLTVL.

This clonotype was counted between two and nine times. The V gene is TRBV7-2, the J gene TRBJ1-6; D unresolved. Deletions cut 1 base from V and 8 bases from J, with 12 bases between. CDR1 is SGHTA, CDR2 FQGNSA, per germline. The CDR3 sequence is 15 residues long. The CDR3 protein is CASSLGGGPDSPLHF. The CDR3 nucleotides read TGTGCCAGCAGCTTAGGCGGAGGACCGGATTCACCCCTCCACTTT.

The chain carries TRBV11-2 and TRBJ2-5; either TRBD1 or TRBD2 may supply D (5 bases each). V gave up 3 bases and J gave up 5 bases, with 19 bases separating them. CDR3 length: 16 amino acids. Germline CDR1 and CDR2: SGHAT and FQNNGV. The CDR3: CASSLGTGVKGETQYF. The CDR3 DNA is TGTGCCAGCAGCTTGGGGACCGGGGTCAAAGGCGAGACCCAGTACTTC.

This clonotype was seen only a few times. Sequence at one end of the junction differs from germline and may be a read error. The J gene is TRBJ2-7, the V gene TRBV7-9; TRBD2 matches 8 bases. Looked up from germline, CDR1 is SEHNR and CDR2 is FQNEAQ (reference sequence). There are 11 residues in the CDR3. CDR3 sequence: CASKVGREALF. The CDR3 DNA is TGTGCCAGCAAGGTGGGGCGGGAGGCCCTTTTC.

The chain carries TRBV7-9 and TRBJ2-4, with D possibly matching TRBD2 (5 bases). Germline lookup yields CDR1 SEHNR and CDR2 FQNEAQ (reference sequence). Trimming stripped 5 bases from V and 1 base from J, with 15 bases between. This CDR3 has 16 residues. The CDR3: CASSRSTGGAKNIQYF. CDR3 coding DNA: TGTGCCAGCAGCCGGAGCACTGGCGGGGCCAAAAACATTCAGTACTTC. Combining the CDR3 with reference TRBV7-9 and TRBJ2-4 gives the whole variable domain DTGVSQNPRHKITKRGQNVTFRCDPISEHNRLYWYRQTLGQGPEFLTYFQNEAQLEKSRLLSDRFSAERPKGSFSTLEIQRTEQGDSAMYLCASSRSTGGAKNIQYFGAGTRLSVL.

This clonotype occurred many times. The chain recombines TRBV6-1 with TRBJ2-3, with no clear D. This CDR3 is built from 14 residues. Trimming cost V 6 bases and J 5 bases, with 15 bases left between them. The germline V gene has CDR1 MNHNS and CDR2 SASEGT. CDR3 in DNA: TGTGCCAGCAGCAACATAAGGGTCAGAGATACGCAGTATTTT. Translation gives CASSNIRVRDTQYF.

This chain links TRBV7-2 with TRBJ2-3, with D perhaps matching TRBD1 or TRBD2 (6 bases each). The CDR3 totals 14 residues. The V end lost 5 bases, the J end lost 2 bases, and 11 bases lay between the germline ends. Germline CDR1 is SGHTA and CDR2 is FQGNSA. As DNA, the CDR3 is TGTGCCAGCAGCCAATCGGGGGCCACAGATACGCAGTATTTT. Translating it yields CASSQSGATDTQYF.

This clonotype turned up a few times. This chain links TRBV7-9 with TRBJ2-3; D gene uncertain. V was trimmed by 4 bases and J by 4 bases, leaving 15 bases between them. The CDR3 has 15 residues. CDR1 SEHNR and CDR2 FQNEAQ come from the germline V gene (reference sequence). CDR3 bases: TGTGCCAGCAGCTCCAAATCAGGTTCTGCAGATACGCAGTATTTT. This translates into CASSSKSGSADTQYF.

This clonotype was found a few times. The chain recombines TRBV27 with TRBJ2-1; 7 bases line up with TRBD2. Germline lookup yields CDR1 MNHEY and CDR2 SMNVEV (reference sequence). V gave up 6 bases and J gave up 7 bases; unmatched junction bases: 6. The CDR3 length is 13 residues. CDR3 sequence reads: CASSLAVLNEQFF. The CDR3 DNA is TGTGCCAGCAGCCTAGCGGTCCTTAATGAGCAGTTCTTC.

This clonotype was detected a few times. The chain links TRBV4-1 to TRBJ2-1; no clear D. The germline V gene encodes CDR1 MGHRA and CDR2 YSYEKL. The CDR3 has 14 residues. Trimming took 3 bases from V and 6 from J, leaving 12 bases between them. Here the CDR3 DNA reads TGCGCCAGCAGCCAGCTCGACAAGTCCAATGAGCAGTTCTTC. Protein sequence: CASSQLDKSNEQFF.

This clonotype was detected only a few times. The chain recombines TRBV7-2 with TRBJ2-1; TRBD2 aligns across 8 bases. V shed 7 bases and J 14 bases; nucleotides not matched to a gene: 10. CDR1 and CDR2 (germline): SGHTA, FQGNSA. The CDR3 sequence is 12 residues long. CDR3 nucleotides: TGTGCCAGCACAAAATCCGGGACTAGTAAGTTCTTC. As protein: CASTKSGTSKFF.

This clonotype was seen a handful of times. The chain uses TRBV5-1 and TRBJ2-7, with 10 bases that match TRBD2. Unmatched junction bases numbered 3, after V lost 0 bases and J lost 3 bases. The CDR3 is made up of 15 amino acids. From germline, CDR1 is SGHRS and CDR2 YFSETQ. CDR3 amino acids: CASSLAWTSGYEQYF. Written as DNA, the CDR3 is TGCGCCAGCAGCTTGGCGTGGACTAGCGGCTACGAGCAGTACTTC.

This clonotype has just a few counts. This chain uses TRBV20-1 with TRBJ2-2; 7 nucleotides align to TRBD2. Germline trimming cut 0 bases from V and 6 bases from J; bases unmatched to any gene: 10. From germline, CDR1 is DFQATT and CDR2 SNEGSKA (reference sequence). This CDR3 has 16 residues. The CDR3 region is CSARDPRAGEAGELFF. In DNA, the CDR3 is TGCAGTGCTAGAGACCCTAGGGCGGGAGAAGCCGGGGAGCTGTTTTTT.

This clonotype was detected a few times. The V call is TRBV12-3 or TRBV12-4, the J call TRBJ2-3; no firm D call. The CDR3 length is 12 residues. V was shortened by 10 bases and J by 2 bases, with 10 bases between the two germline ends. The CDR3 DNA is TGTGCCACCTCCGAGTTCACAGATACGCAGTATTTT. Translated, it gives CATSEFTDTQYF.

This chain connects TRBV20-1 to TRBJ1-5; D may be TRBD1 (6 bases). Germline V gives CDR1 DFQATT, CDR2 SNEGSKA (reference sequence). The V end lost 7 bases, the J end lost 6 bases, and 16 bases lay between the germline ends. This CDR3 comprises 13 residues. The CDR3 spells CSVAGGESQPQHF. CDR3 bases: TGCAGTGTGGCCGGGGGCGAGAGTCAGCCCCAGCATTTT.

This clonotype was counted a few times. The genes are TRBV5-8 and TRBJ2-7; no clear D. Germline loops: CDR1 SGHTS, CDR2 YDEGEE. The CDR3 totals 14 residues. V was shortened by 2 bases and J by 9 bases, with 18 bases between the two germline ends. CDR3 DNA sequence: TGTGCCAGCAGCTTAGTCGAGACCCTAACCGCGCAGTACTTC. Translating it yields CASSLVETLTAQYF.

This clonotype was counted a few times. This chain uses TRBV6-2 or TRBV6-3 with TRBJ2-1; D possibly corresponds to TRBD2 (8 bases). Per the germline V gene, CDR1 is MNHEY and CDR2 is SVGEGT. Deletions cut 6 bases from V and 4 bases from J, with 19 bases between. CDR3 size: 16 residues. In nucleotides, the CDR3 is TGTGCCAGCAGGAGGAGGGGGCCTAGCGGGTACAATGAGCAGTTCTTC. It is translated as CASRRRGPSGYNEQFF.

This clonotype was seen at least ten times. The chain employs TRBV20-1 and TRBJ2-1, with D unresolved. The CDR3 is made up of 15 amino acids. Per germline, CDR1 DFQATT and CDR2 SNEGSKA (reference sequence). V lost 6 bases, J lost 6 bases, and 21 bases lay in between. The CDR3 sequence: CSALVGRAVSNEQFF. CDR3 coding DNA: TGCAGTGCCCTAGTTGGCCGGGCAGTCTCCAATGAGCAGTTCTTC.

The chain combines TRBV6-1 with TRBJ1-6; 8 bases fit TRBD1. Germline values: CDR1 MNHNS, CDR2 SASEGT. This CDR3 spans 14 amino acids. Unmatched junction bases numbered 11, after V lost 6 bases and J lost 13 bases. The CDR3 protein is CASSPDRGGNPLHF. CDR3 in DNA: TGTGCCAGCAGCCCCGACAGGGGAGGGAATCCCCTCCACTTT.

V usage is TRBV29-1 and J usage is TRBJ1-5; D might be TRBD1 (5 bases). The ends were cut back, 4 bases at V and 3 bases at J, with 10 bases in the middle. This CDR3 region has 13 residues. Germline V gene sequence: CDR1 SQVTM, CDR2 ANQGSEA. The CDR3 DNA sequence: TGCAGCGTTGTAAAAGGGGCCAATCAGCCCCAGCATTTT. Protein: CSVVKGANQPQHF.

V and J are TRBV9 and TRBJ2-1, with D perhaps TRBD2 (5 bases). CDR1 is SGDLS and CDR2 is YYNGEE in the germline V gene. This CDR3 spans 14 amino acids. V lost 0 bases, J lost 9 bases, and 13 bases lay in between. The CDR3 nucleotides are TGTGCCAGCAGCGTAGCCCCTTATGAGGGTGAGCAGTTCTTC. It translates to CASSVAPYEGEQFF.

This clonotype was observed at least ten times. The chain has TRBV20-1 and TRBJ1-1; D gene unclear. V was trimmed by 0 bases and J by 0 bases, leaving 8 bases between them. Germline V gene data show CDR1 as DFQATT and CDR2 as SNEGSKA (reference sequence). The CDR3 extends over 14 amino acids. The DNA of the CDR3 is TGCAGTGCTAGAGAGAGCACCATGAACACTGAAGCTTTCTTT. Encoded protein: CSARESTMNTEAFF.